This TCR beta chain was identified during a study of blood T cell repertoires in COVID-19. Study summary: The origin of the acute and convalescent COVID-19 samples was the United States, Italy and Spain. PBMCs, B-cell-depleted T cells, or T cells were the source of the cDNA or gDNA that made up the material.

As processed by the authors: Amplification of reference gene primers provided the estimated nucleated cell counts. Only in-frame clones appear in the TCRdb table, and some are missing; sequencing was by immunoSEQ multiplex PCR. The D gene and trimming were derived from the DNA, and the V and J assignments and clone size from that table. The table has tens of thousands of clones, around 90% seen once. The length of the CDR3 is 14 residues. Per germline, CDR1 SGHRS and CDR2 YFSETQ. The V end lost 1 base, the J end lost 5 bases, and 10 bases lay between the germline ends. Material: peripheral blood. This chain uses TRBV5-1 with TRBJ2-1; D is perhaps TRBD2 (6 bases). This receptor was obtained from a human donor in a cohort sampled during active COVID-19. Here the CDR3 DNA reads TGCGCCAGCAGCTTGCGCTCGGGGGACAATGAGCAGTTCTTC. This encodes CASSLRSGDNEQFF. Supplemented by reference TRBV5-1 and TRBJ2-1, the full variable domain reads KAGVTQTPRYLIKTRGQQVTLSCSPISGHRSVSWYQQTPGQGLQFLFEYFSETQRNKGNFPGRFSGRQFSNSRSEMNVSTLELGDSALYLCASSLRSGDNEQFFGPGTRLTVL.